This TCR beta chain was recorded in a study of T cell changes during pregnancy in multiple sclerosis. CDR1 is SGHTA, CDR2 FQGNSA, per germline. The CDR3 spans 15 residues. V gave up 3 bases and J gave up 12 bases; unmatched junction bases: 6. Measured with immunoSEQ multiplex PCR; TCRdb has only the in-frame clones, and not every one. The data show some 42,000 clones, 70% to 90% seen once. The starting material was CD4+ T cells from peripheral blood mononuclear cells, obtained after pregnancy. This sequence joins TRBV7-2 and TRBJ2-1; 15 nucleotides line up with TRBD2. This clonotype originated in a female donor with multiple sclerosis, enrolled in a pregnancy study. This CDR3 reads CASSLRGLAGGPQFF. The CDR3, as DNA: TGTGCCAGCAGCTTGAGGGGACTAGCGGGGGGACCGCAGTTCTTC.